The following is a T cell receptor beta chain sequence with its context. The data originate from a study of blood T cell repertoires in COVID-19. Study details: In each case, the material was cDNA or gDNA derived from T cells, B-cell-depleted T cells, or PBMCs.

Looked up from germline, CDR1 is SGHRS and CDR2 is YFSETQ. The V gene end was trimmed by 4 bases and the J gene end by 4 bases; junction bases not matched to a gene: 7. This CDR3 has 15 amino acids. In the original analysis: Estimated nucleated cell counts came from reference gene primer amplification. Using immunoSEQ multiplex PCR, the repertoire was profiled, and TCRdb retains in-frame clones only, with some absent. V and J calls plus clone size are reproduced from that table; the DNA served to infer D and trimming. The profile shows 75,000 to 100,000 clones, around 80% of them singletons. This TCR was recovered from a man aged 45 to 65 with active or convalescent COVID-19. Sequencing was done on a sample of peripheral blood. The chain carries TRBV5-1 and TRBJ1-1, with TRBD1 identical over 10 bases. This CDR3 is CASSPRTGGITEAFF. The DNA for the CDR3 is TGCGCCAGCAGCCCTCGGACAGGGGGAATCACTGAAGCTTTCTTT.